Listed below are T cell receptor beta chains from one sample, sequenced in a study of blood T cell repertoires in COVID-19. TCRdb's table, derived via immunoSEQ multiplex PCR, lists solely in-frame clones and lacks some. This table holds around 58,000 clones, almost 90% found once. The sample consisted of peripheral blood. These receptors were collected from a man aged 55 to 70 with active COVID-19. Both conserved end residues are part of each CDR3. The D gene is left open where the match is weak. Expanded clones get a size class; other rows say once, few or many, or leave the size out.

v_call	j_call	clone_size	d_call	cdr3_aa	cdr3_nt
TRBV18	TRBJ1-5	-	-	CASSPERSYQPQHF	TGTGCCAGCTCACCTGAGCGGAGTTATCAGCCCCAGCATTTT
TRBV5-1	TRBJ2-7	-	TRBD1	CASSIGTGLYEQYF	TGCGCCAGCAGCATAGGGACAGGTCTCTACGAGCAGTACTTC
TRBV18	TRBJ2-3	-	-	CASSRSSSTDTQYF	TGTGCCAGCTCGCGGTCTTCTAGCACAGATACGCAGTATTTT
TRBV10-2	TRBJ2-5	-	-	CASKGSELGGQETQYF	TGCGCCAGCAAAGGATCGGAACTAGGAGGTCAAGAGACCCAGTACTTC
TRBV2	TRBJ1-1	-	-	CASSESRAEAFF	TGTGCCAGCAGTGAGAGCCGGGCTGAAGCTTTCTTT
TRBV3-1/TRBV3-2	TRBJ1-2	-	-	CASSPGPGNYGYTF	TGTGCCAGCAGCCCGGGCCCGGGGAACTATGGCTACACCTTC
TRBV19	TRBJ2-5	-	TRBD1	CASSRTGTETQYF	TGTGCCAGTAGCCGGACAGGGACAGAGACCCAGTACTTC
TRBV4-3	TRBJ1-1	-	TRBD1	CASSQAATGRGTEAFF	TGCGCCAGCAGCCAAGCCGCGACAGGGAGAGGCACTGAAGCTTTCTTT
TRBV6-1	TRBJ2-3	once	-	CASSEYHGQISTDTQYF	TGTGCCAGCAGTGAATACCACGGACAGATATCCACAGATACGCAGTATTTT
TRBV7-9	TRBJ1-1	-	-	CASSRNRVDTEAFF	TGTGCCAGCAGCCGAAACAGGGTAGACACTGAAGCTTTCTTT
TRBV9	TRBJ1-5	-	TRBD1	CASSKTGEGAPQHF	TGTGCCAGCAGCAAGACAGGGGAAGGGGCGCCCCAGCATTTT
TRBV30	TRBJ1-5	-	TRBD1	CAAGGGQPQHF	TGTGCTGCAGGGGGCGGGCAGCCCCAGCATTTT
TRBV3-1/TRBV3-2	TRBJ2-7	once	TRBD2	CASSQDFSGSYEQYF	TGTGCCAGCAGCCAAGATTTTAGCGGGTCCTACGAGCAGTACTTC
TRBV18	TRBJ2-1	-	-	CASSPFTNEQFF	TGTGCCAGCTCACCGTTCACTAATGAGCAGTTCTTC
TRBV10-2	TRBJ2-5	once	-	CASSAFRGSETQYF	TGCGCCAGCAGTGCATTTCGCGGTTCGGAGACCCAGTACTTC
TRBV30	TRBJ2-6	-	-	CAWRRRDGSGANVLTF	TGTGCCTGGAGGCGGAGGGATGGGTCTGGGGCCAACGTCCTGACTTTC